This T cell receptor beta chain stems from a study of Ad26.COV2.S vaccination and SARS-CoV-2 variants. Germline CDR1 is MGHRA and CDR2 is YSYEKL. V was clipped by 2 bases and J by 3 bases, with 14 bases between them. The CDR3 totals 15 residues. TCRdb's table, derived via immunoSEQ multiplex PCR, lists solely in-frame clones and lacks some. The sample consists of 350,000 to 450,000 clones, about 91% of them appearing once. Notes on the study in general: With respect to non-spike TCR breadth, vaccine and placebo recipients were similar.

With respect to this clone: What it recognizes is unknown.

V usage is TRBV4-1 and J usage is TRBJ2-7, with D tentatively TRBD2 (6 bases). This receptor was taken from a human donor who had recovered from COVID-19. The starting material was peripheral blood, obtained after recovery from COVID-19. The chain's CDR3 is CASSQRGEGGYEQYF. DNA for the CDR3: TGCGCCAGCAGCCAAAGGGGAGAGGGAGGCTACGAGCAGTACTTC.